This T cell receptor (beta chain) was captured by sequencing in a study of blood T cell repertoires in COVID-19. On the study more broadly: Whether acute or convalescent, the COVID-19 samples came from the United States, Italy and Spain. PBMCs, B-cell-depleted T cells, or T cells were the source of the cDNA or gDNA that made up the material.

As handled by the study authors: By means of reference gene primer amplification, nucleated cell counts were estimated. Assay: immunoSEQ multiplex PCR; the TCRdb copy retains only in-frame clones and omits some. V and J calls and clone size are as listed in that table; D and trimming were resolved from the DNA. The data show a few hundred thousand clones, 85% seen once. Per the germline V gene, CDR1 is SEHNR and CDR2 is FQNEAQ (reference sequence). The trim removed 3 bases at V and 2 bases at J, leaving 9 bases unmatched. This CDR3 is built from 18 residues. The chain uses TRBV7-9 and TRBJ2-1; 11 bases fit TRBD2. The receptor's source is a woman aged 18-29 years with acute or convalescent COVID-19. Sequencing used peripheral blood. CDR3 sequence: CASSFPPETSGTYNEQFF. The CDR3, as DNA: TGTGCCAGCAGCTTCCCACCCGAGACTAGCGGGACCTACAATGAGCAGTTCTTC.